This TCR beta chain emerged from a study of T cell repertoires in cytomegalovirus infection. This clonotype was picked up many times. From the reads, TCRdb called clonotypes with MiXCR, one entry per CDR3 protein. The data show 250,000 to 300,000 distinct CDR3 sequences, about 13% seen once. This CDR3 has 14 residues. V lost 8 bases and J lost 0, with 11 bases in between. Germline-derived CDR1 and CDR2 are MDHEN and SYDVKM. V gene TRBV28 combines with J gene TRBJ1-5; no definite D call. The source is a human donor in good health (CMV status not recorded). Some clones in this sample may be carry-over from other donors' samples. Sequences were obtained from PBMCs. The CDR3 nucleotides read TGTGCCAGCGGGCCGGGAAATAGCAATCAGCCCCAGCATTTT. Translating it yields CASGPGNSNQPQHF.